This T cell receptor beta chain was recovered during a study of cytomegalovirus exposure and HLA in healthy donors. Study-level findings and limits: Reports showed the classifier diagnosing cytomegalovirus status with high specificity and sensitivity. Subsequent analysis found a tendency for first-cohort TCR clusters to co-occur within the 90 to 150 validation repertoires. There were 150 to 200 TCR beta chains listed as cytomegalovirus-associated.

The method was immunoSEQ multiplex PCR; TCRdb's version includes in-frame clones alone and lacks a portion of them. The table has around 350,000 clones, 86% seen once; the top ten hold approximately 0.8%. The donors formed part of the 120-subject validation cohort, distinct from the approximately 630-subject first cohort. The ends lost 2 bases at V and 6 bases at J; junction bases unmatched: 8. CDR1 and CDR2 from the germline V gene are SNHLY and FYNNEI. This CDR3 comprises 16 residues. Comments on this clone: Antigen unknown.

This clonotype was sampled from a woman aged 18-35 years in good health and CMV-seronegative. This chain uses TRBV2 with TRBJ2-3; 10 positions agree with TRBD2. The sequenced sample was PBMCs. CDR3 in amino acids: CASSELSGGAGDTQYF. The DNA of the CDR3 is TGTGCCAGCAGTGAATTAAGCGGGGGGGCCGGTGATACGCAGTATTTT.